This entry features one T cell receptor (beta chain) sequence. Antigen: not known. The source of the sample is a study of T cell responses to AZD1222 COVID-19 vaccine. Study results and caveats: Baseline seropositives among AZD1222 recipients totaled only five to seven. Clonal diversity was possibly underestimated; the donors were predominantly white British and more often female. The repertoires were collected only after the peak T cell response.

Using immunoSEQ multiplex PCR, the repertoire was profiled, and TCRdb retains in-frame clones only, with some absent. The sample includes 150,000 to 200,000 clones, 75% to 90% seen only once; the top ten take around 5.8%. The clonotype originates from an adult in good health. Material: peripheral blood, obtained on day 0 of AZD1222 vaccination.

Here the CDR3 DNA reads TGTGCCAGTAGTAGCGGCCTCTATGGCTACACCTTC. Translating gives CASSSGLYGYTF. V is TRBV19 and J is TRBJ1-2, with D unclear. The V gene lost 4 bases and the J gene lost 4 bases, with 7 bases spanning the gap. This CDR3 has 12 amino acids. Germline V gene sequence: CDR1 LNHDA, CDR2 SQIVND (reference sequence).